One sample yielded the 28 T cell receptor beta chains listed below, sequenced in a study of CD8 T cells in ankylosing spondylitis. Findings and limits, study-wide: It appeared that ankylosing spondylitis blood was characterized by a TCR beta motif of seven or eight highly homologous variants.

Their specific antigens are unknown. TCRdb re-called the 5' RACE reads through MiXCR, storing one row per CDR3 protein. This table has over 400,000 distinct CDR3 sequences, 25% to 30% appearing once. Sequencing input: blood, either unsorted or a sorted T cell fraction (not recorded which). The receptors come from a male donor with ankylosing spondylitis.

This sequence joins TRBV20-1 and TRBJ2-2; 9 bases line up with TRBD1. Trimming cost V 1 base and J 4 bases; bases outside gene matches: 7. The germline V gene encodes CDR1 DFQATT and CDR2 SNEGSKA (reference sequence). The CDR3 length is 16 residues. CDR3 in DNA: TGCAGTGCTAGAGGGGCCGGGACAGGGTCCACCGGGGAGCTGTTTTTT. It is translated as CSARGAGTGSTGELFF.

This clonotype is medium-sized in the sample. The rearrangement links TRBV2 to TRBJ2-2, with D unclear. This CDR3 comprises 12 residues. The germline CDR1 and CDR2 sequences are SNHLY and FYNNEI. Trimming stripped 8 bases from V and 6 bases from J, with 10 bases between. The chain's CDR3 is CASLPVPGELFF. The CDR3 DNA is TGTGCCAGCCTCCCCGTTCCCGGGGAGCTGTTTTTT.

This rearrangement joins TRBV11-2 to TRBJ2-1, with D uncertain. The CDR3 sequence is 15 residues long. Germline loops: CDR1 SGHAT, CDR2 FQNNGV. V gave up 2 bases and J gave up 0 bases, with 8 bases separating them. The CDR3 DNA sequence: TGTGCCAGCAGCTTACTCTTCGACTCCTACAATGAGCAGTTCTTC. Its translation: CASSLLFDSYNEQFF.

The J gene is TRBJ2-3, the V gene TRBV5-1; TRBD2 agrees at 7 bases. Per the germline V gene, CDR1 is SGHRS and CDR2 is YFSETQ. V shed 4 bases and J 4 bases; nucleotides not matched to a gene: 6. CDR3 length: 14 amino acids. CDR3 bases: TGCGCCAGCAGCCCGGAGGCGGGAGCAGATACGCAGTATTTT. It specifies CASSPEAGADTQYF.

The rearrangement joins TRBV3-1 to TRBJ2-1; 9 bases fit TRBD1. The CDR3 length is 17 residues. V trimming: 2 bases; J trimming: 7 bases; junction bases outside the gene matches: 12. Germline CDR1 LGHDT, CDR2 YNNKEL (reference sequence). The CDR3 DNA reads as TGTGCCAGCAGCCAAACCCCGGGACAGGGATCCCCTAATGAGCAGTTCTTC. Protein: CASSQTPGQGSPNEQFF.

This clonotype showed up just a few times. The J gene is TRBJ2-7, the V gene TRBV29-1; possibly TRBD1 or TRBD2 for D (6 bases each). V gave up 5 bases and J gave up 5 bases, with 22 bases separating them. CDR1 and CDR2 (germline): SQVTM, ANQGSEA. This CDR3 is built from 15 residues. The CDR3 loop reads CSVTTLGGILDEQYF. DNA of the CDR3: TGCAGCGTTACAACCTTGGGGGGCATTTTGGACGAGCAGTACTTC.

The genes are TRBV20-1 and TRBJ2-5; maybe TRBD1 (5 bases). Germline-derived CDR1 and CDR2 are DFQATT and SNEGSKA (reference sequence). This CDR3 spans 12 amino acids. V was pared by 3 bases and J by 5 bases, with 10 bases between. The chain's CDR3 is CSASIGAETQYF. The CDR3 nucleotides are TGCAGTGCTAGCATAGGGGCGGAGACCCAGTACTTC.

V usage is TRBV20-1 and J usage is TRBJ1-6; the match to TRBD1 covers 9 bases. Germline trimming cut 1 base from V and 8 bases from J; bases unmatched to any gene: 3. The CDR3 length is 14 residues. Germline V gene sequence: CDR1 DFQATT, CDR2 SNEGSKA (reference sequence). For the CDR3, the DNA is TGCAGTGCTAGAGGGACAGGGGAGGATTCACCCCTCCACTTT. Translating gives CSARGTGEDSPLHF.

This clonotype showed up just a few times. The chain carries TRBV12-3 or TRBV12-4 and TRBJ2-2, with 8 bases that match TRBD1. Trimming at V came to 5 bases and at J to 2 bases, leaving 7 bases not matched to a gene. The CDR3 totals 16 residues. CDR3: CASSPTGGRNTGELFF. The CDR3 DNA reads TGTGCCAGCAGTCCTACAGGGGGTAGAAACACCGGGGAGCTGTTTTTT.

A few counts support this clonotype. The rearrangement joins TRBV20-1 to TRBJ1-5; D is unclear. The CDR3 totals 14 residues. Germline V gene lookup returns CDR1 DFQATT and CDR2 SNEGSKA (reference sequence). V lost 6 bases, J lost 0 bases, and 12 bases lay in between. CDR3 sequence (DNA): TGCAGTGCCGAGGCGGACCCTAGCAATCAGCCCCAGCATTTT. Translating it yields CSAEADPSNQPQHF.

This clonotype was found a few times. The CDR3 DNA follows: TGTGCCAGCAGCCAAGAGGCCCGACAGGGGCGAAGTACTGAAGCTTTCTTT. It encodes CASSQEARQGRSTEAFF. The chain combines TRBV3-1 with TRBJ1-1, with 8 bases fitting TRBD1. Germline V gene sequence: CDR1 LGHDT, CDR2 YNNKEL (reference sequence). Losses at the gene ends were 0 bases for V and 5 bases for J; bases not matched to a gene: 11. CDR3 length: 17 residues.

The chain combines TRBV5-6 with TRBJ1-2; D uncertain. V lost 2 bases and J lost 7, with 9 bases in between. CDR3 length: 12 residues. Germline V gene sequence: CDR1 SGHDT, CDR2 YYEEEE. DNA for the CDR3: TGTGCCAGCAGCTTCCGGGGTGCTGGCTACACCTTC. This sequence encodes CASSFRGAGYTF. Full variable domain (outside the CDR3, taken from reference TRBV5-6 and TRBJ1-2): DAGVTQSPTHLIKTRGQQVTLRCSPKSGHDTVSWYQQALGQGPQFIFQYYEEEERQRGNFPDRFSGHQFPNYSSELNVNALLLGDSALYLCASSFRGAGYTFGSGTRLTVV.

This clonotype was picked up a small number of times. The chain is built from TRBV20-1 and TRBJ1-4; D may be TRBD1 (6 bases). Germline V CDR1 and CDR2: DFQATT, SNEGSKA (reference sequence). V was cut by 5 bases and J by 4 bases, with 11 bases left in between. The CDR3 totals 13 residues. The CDR3 protein is CSAPDRFNEKLFF. CDR3 DNA: TGCAGTGCTCCCGACAGGTTTAATGAAAAACTGTTTTTT.

This clonotype was counted a few times. The rearrangement joins TRBV10-3 to TRBJ1-1; D is unresolved. The CDR3 loop spans 14 amino acids. CDR1 ENHRY and CDR2 SYGVKD come from the germline V gene. V was trimmed by 3 bases and J by 1 base, leaving 9 bases between them. CDR3 coding DNA: TGTGCCATCAGTGAAAGTCGAGGGAACACTGAAGCTTTCTTT. It is translated as CAISESRGNTEAFF.

This rearrangement joins TRBV5-1 to TRBJ2-3; 7 bases fit TRBD2. Germline CDR1 reads SGHRS; CDR2 reads YFSETQ. The junction had 11 bases not matched to a gene; V was cut back by 3 bases and J by 4 bases. The CDR3 has 16 residues. CDR3 sequence reads: CASSSPGGRVADTQYF. The CDR3 DNA is TGCGCCAGCAGCTCCCCTGGCGGGAGAGTGGCAGATACGCAGTATTTT.

This clonotype has a handful of counts. The CDR3 reads CASRWGTSGSWDEQFF. The CDR3 DNA reads as TGTGCCAGTCGGTGGGGGACTAGCGGGAGTTGGGATGAGCAGTTCTTC. The chain links TRBV6-1 to TRBJ2-1; TRBD2 matches at 14 bases. CDR3 size: 16 residues. The V gene's germline CDR1 is MNHNS and CDR2 SASEGT. The V gene end was trimmed by 9 bases and the J gene end by 8 bases; junction bases not matched to a gene: 12.

The gene calls are TRBV12-3 or TRBV12-4 and TRBJ2-7, with D maybe TRBD1 (6 bases). The CDR3 is 14 amino acids. With 3 bases removed from V and 0 bases from J, the gap between germline ends came to 9 bases. CDR3 bases: TGTGCCAGCAGTTTCAGGGGAAGCTCCTACGAGCAGTACTTC. It specifies CASSFRGSSYEQYF.

V and J are TRBV25-1 and TRBJ1-1, with 9 bases aligning to TRBD1. Germline values: CDR1 MGHDK, CDR2 SYGVNS. The CDR3 is 15 residues long. V lost 4 bases, J lost 1 base, and 4 bases stayed unmatched. This CDR3 reads CASSAYRGPNTEAFF. Here the CDR3 DNA reads TGTGCCAGCAGTGCCTACAGGGGGCCGAACACTGAAGCTTTCTTT.

This chain joins TRBV24-1 and TRBJ1-4; 7 bases agree with TRBD1. Germline loops: CDR1 KGHDR, CDR2 SFDVKD. V dropped 3 bases and J dropped 6; count of bases not matched to a gene: 9. CDR3 size: 16 residues. The CDR3 protein is CATSDPRGDSYEKLFF. Here the CDR3 DNA reads TGTGCCACCAGTGATCCGAGAGGGGACAGCTATGAAAAACTGTTTTTT.

The chain carries TRBV6-2 or TRBV6-3 and TRBJ1-2; D gene ambiguous. This CDR3 has 13 residues. Germline V lookup: CDR1 MNHEY, CDR2 SVGEGT. The V end lost 6 bases, the J end lost 2 bases, and 10 bases lay between the germline ends. CDR3 sequence (DNA): TGTGCCAGCAGCAACCGACAAAACTATGGCTACACCTTC. The encoded protein is CASSNRQNYGYTF.

CDR3 protein: CASSAQTHNTGELFF. The DNA of the CDR3 is TGCGCCAGCAGCGCCCAGACTCATAACACCGGGGAGCTGTTTTTT. The chain carries TRBV5-1 and TRBJ2-2, with D uncertain. V gave up 4 bases and J gave up 2 bases, with 12 bases separating them. This CDR3 region has 15 residues. Germline V gene lookup returns CDR1 SGHRS and CDR2 YFSETQ. Filled out from reference TRBV5-1 and TRBJ2-2, the complete variable domain reads KAGVTQTPRYLIKTRGQQVTLSCSPISGHRSVSWYQQTPGQGLQFLFEYFSETQRNKGNFPGRFSGRQFSNSRSEMNVSTLELGDSALYLCASSAQTHNTGELFFGEGSRLTVL.

This clonotype was counted a few times. CDR3 protein: CASSRLTGGGNQPQHF. The CDR3 bases are TGTGCCAGCAGTCGCCTAACGGGGGGGGGCAATCAGCCCCAGCATTTT. This chain joins TRBV6-1 and TRBJ1-5; TRBD1 is a possible D gene (5 bases). The germline V gene has CDR1 MNHNS and CDR2 SASEGT. The V and J ends lost 5 bases and 2 bases respectively, with 16 bases between them. The CDR3 spans 16 residues.

This clonotype was recorded a few times. This chain connects TRBV12-3 or TRBV12-4 to TRBJ1-5; 8 bases line up with TRBD1. This CDR3 comprises 14 residues. V shed 5 bases and J 10 bases; nucleotides not matched to a gene: 10. The CDR3, as DNA: TGTGCCAGCAGTCCCGGGACCGACAGGGGCCCCCAGCATTTT. This translates into CASSPGTDRGPQHF.

This chain links TRBV15 with TRBJ1-4, with no clear D. CDR3 size: 15 residues. V gave up 0 bases and J gave up 4 bases, with 9 bases separating them. Germline CDR1 LNHNV, CDR2 YYDKDF (reference sequence). In nucleotides, the CDR3 is TGTGCCACCAGCAGAGATAGGAGCCTTAATGAAAAACTGTTTTTT. Its protein product is CATSRDRSLNEKLFF.

This clonotype came up once. The chain joins TRBV14 to TRBJ2-5; 8 nucleotides match TRBD1. CDR3 length: 15 residues. Trimming at V came to 1 base and at J to 4 bases, leaving 5 bases not matched to a gene. CDR1 SGHDN and CDR2 FVKESK come from the germline V gene. The CDR3 sequence is CASSQARTGTETQYF. For the CDR3, the DNA is TGTGCCAGCAGCCAAGCAAGGACAGGGACAGAGACCCAGTACTTC.

This clonotype was seen only a few times. The rearrangement links TRBV20-1 to TRBJ1-6; unclear D gene. Germline V gives CDR1 DFQATT, CDR2 SNEGSKA (reference sequence). V lost 6 bases to trimming and J lost 8 bases, with 14 bases between them. There are 13 residues in the CDR3. The CDR3 DNA is TGCAGTGCCCGCCTGAGGTCCCATTCACCCCTCCACTTT. The encoded protein is CSARLRSHSPLHF.

The chain couples TRBV20-1 to TRBJ2-7, with D perhaps given as TRBD1 or TRBD2 (5 bases each). CDR1 is DFQATT, CDR2 SNEGSKA, per germline (reference sequence). The CDR3 has 12 amino acids. Trimming stripped 3 bases from V and 6 bases from J, with 12 bases between. The CDR3 DNA follows: TGCAGTGCTAGGTTAAGTGGGGGCGAGCAGTACTTC. Translated, it gives CSARLSGGEQYF.

V usage is TRBV24-1 and J usage is TRBJ1-1, with unresolved D. Germline-derived CDR1 and CDR2 are KGHDR and SFDVKD. This CDR3 comprises 15 residues. Trimming took 8 bases from V and 3 from J, leaving 18 bases between them. CDR3 coding DNA: TGTGCCACCACCCCTGGCAGCGGCAAGGACACTGAAGCTTTCTTT. The encoded protein is CATTPGSGKDTEAFF.